This T cell receptor (beta chain) originates from a study of blood T cell repertoires in COVID-19. The overall study: Sample material is recorded as cDNA or gDNA derived from T cells, B-cell-depleted T cells, or PBMCs.

The protocol was immunoSEQ multiplex PCR, while the TCRdb copy is restricted to in-frame clones and leaves out a portion. The table lists some 240,000 clones, 80% to 90% of them singletons. The origin of this receptor is a woman in her 70s with COVID-19, enrolled during active disease. The specimen sequenced was peripheral blood.

The CDR3 loop reads CASSSDGVNEKLFF. CDR3 DNA sequence: TGCGCCAGCAGCTCCGACGGGGTTAATGAAAAACTGTTTTTT. V is TRBV5-1 and J is TRBJ1-4; D call uncertain. Trimming left V 3 bases short and J 4 bases short, with 10 bases between. CDR1 is SGHRS and CDR2 is YFSETQ in the germline V gene. The length of the CDR3 is 14 residues.